Listed below are T cell receptor beta chains from one sample, sequenced in a study of blood T cells in healthy people across ages. TCRdb reanalysed the 5' RACE reads using MiXCR and keeps one entry per CDR3 protein. Here the sample spans around 900,000 distinct CDR3 sequences, roughly 26% being singletons. Sequenced material: blood. These receptors were obtained from a woman of 80 years or more in good health. Each CDR3 is given with its conserved first and last residue. A D gene is named only where the DNA matches it firmly. Size values are once, few and many counts, or a class for expanded clones, and some rows have none.

abundance	len	v_gene	j_gene	d_gene	CDR3nt	CDR3aa
many	14	TRBV6-2/TRBV6-3	TRBJ1-2	TRBD1	TGTGCCAGCCTAAATTCCGGGACAGCGTATGGCTACACCTTC	CASLNSGTAYGYTF
few	12	TRBV29-1	TRBJ1-2	.	TGCAGCGTTGAAAAGGCAGTCAATGGCTACACCTTC	CSVEKAVNGYTF
many	15	TRBV11-3	TRBJ1-1	TRBD1	TGTGCCAGCAGCTTAATGGACAACAGGGGCGCTGAAGCTTTCTTT	CASSLMDNRGAEAFF
few	13	TRBV11-3	TRBJ1-2	TRBD1	TGTGCCAGCAGCGTCCAGGGGGCAAATGGCTACACCTTC	CASSVQGANGYTF
many	13	TRBV7-9	TRBJ1-6	.	TGTGCCAGCAGCTTACGGGGTGAATCACCCCTCCACTTT	CASSLRGESPLHF
many	14	TRBV6-5	TRBJ1-2	.	TGTGCCAGCAGTTACCAAAGCCGGTTCTATGGCTACACCTTC	CASSYQSRFYGYTF
few	15	TRBV4-3	TRBJ2-1	TRBD2	TGCGCCAGCAGCCAAGAAGGGCGGGGGGGCGATGAGCAGTTCTTC	CASSQEGRGGDEQFF
many	15	TRBV12-3/TRBV12-4	TRBJ1-2	TRBD1	TGTGCCAGCAGTTCACAGGGGGCTGGCAACTATGGCTACACCTTC	CASSSQGAGNYGYTF
few	14	TRBV10-3	TRBJ1-5	.	TGTGCCTCTTGGCAGGGGTCCAACAATCAGCCCCAGCATTTT	CASWQGSNNQPQHF
many	17	TRBV11-2	TRBJ2-5	TRBD1	TGTGCCAGCAGCTTACCCGGATTCACAGGGGGCGGAGAGACCCAGTACTTC	CASSLPGFTGGGETQYF
.	13	TRBV2	TRBJ1-6	.	TGTGCCAGCAGTGGATTTACGGGTTCACCCCTCCACTTT	CASSGFTGSPLHF
many	13	TRBV7-2	TRBJ1-5	.	TGTGCCAGCAGCATCCGGAATAATCAGCCCCAGCATTTT	CASSIRNNQPQHF
once	15	TRBV7-9	TRBJ2-4	TRBD1	TGTGCCAGCAGCTTGGGGGACAGAAACCAAGAGGCCCAGTACTTC	CASSLGDRNQEAQYF
many	13	TRBV7-2	TRBJ1-2	.	TGTGCCAGCAGCTTAGGAGGGTCAGATGGCTACACCTTC	CASSLGGSDGYTF
few	15	TRBV5-1	TRBJ1-1	TRBD1	TGCGCCAGCAGCATACAGGGGGCGAAGAACACTGAAGCTTTCTTT	CASSIQGAKNTEAFF
.	14	TRBV7-9	TRBJ1-2	TRBD1	TGCGCCAGCAGTCATGCGACAGGGGCCAGTGGCTACACCTTC	CASSHATGASGYTF
few	20	TRBV14	TRBJ2-6	TRBD1	TGTGCCAGCAGCCGGCTGACAGGGGGTATACCTCACTCTGGGGCCAACGTCCTGACTTTC	CASSRLTGGIPHSGANVLTF
few	12	TRBV28	TRBJ1-2	.	TGTGCCAGCAGTTCGCAGGGGAAGGGCTACACCTTC	CASSSQGKGYTF
many	17	TRBV4-3	TRBJ2-5	TRBD2	TGCGCCAGCAGCCTCTCGGTGGCGGGGGGGATTCAAGAGACCCAGTACTTC	CASSLSVAGGIQETQYF
many	16	TRBV7-8	TRBJ2-5	TRBD1	TGTGCCAGCAGCTTAGCTGGGACAGGGGCCCAAGAGTCCCAGTACTTC	CASSLAGTGAQESQYF
many	14	TRBV5-1	TRBJ2-5	TRBD2	TGTGCCAGCAGCTTTACTAGCGGGCAAGAGACCCAGTACTTC	CASSFTSGQETQYF
many	13	TRBV7-6	TRBJ2-1	.	TGTGCCAGCAGCTTAGTCGGCGTGAGTGAGCAGTTCTTC	CASSLVGVSEQFF
.	14	TRBV12-3/TRBV12-4	TRBJ1-1	TRBD1	TGTGCCAGCAGCCCGGGACAGTGGGTTTCTGAAGCTTTCTTT	CASSPGQWVSEAFF
.	12	TRBV20-1	TRBJ2-7	.	TGCAGCGCCCAACCCCTAACGGAAGAGCAGTACTTC	CSAQPLTEEQYF
.	12	TRBV29-1	TRBJ2-5	.	TGCAGCGTTTCGGCAGAGGGAGAGACCCAGTACTTC	CSVSAEGETQYF
many	15	TRBV20-1	TRBJ2-5	.	TGCAGTGCCACCAACTCCGGGGTAGGGAGGGAGACCCAGTACTTC	CSATNSGVGRETQYF
many	15	TRBV7-9	TRBJ2-1	.	TGCGCCAGCAGCCAAGGAGCTAGCTCCTACAATGAGCAGTTCTTC	CASSQGASSYNEQFF
many	14	TRBV4-3	TRBJ2-1	.	TGCGCCAGCAGCCAGATCGGGACATCCGATGAGCAGTTCTTC	CASSQIGTSDEQFF
.	16	TRBV4-3	TRBJ2-2	TRBD1	TGCGCCAGCAGCCAACAACAGGGGCCGAACACCGGGGAGCTGTTTTTT	CASSQQQGPNTGELFF
many	14	TRBV10-3	TRBJ1-1	.	TGTGCCATCAGGGGAGAGGGCATGGACACTGAAGCTTTCTTT	CAIRGEGMDTEAFF
.	16	TRBV7-3	TRBJ2-2	TRBD2	TGTGCCAGCAGCCGCACGACTAGCTACCCGGCCGGGGAGCTGTTTTTT	CASSRTTSYPAGELFF
.	16	TRBV27	TRBJ1-6	.	TGTGCCAACATTGGTCTGAAAGGGGCGAGTAAAAGGGCCCTCCACTTT	CANIGLKGASKRALHF
many	17	TRBV7-2	TRBJ1-1	.	TGTGCCAGCAGCTTAGTAGGGTTCGGGGCCAGGAACACTGAAGCTTTCTTT	CASSLVGFGARNTEAFF
.	16	TRBV3-1	TRBJ2-3	TRBD2	TGTGCCAGCAACTGGGAAGCGGGGGGGGACTTAAATACGCAGTATTTT	CASNWEAGGDLNTQYF